The rows below give T cell receptor beta chains drawn from one sample of a study of Graves' ophthalmopathy and Graves' hyperthyroidism. One entry per CDR3 protein, called by TCRdb with MiXCR from the multiplex PCR reads. In the table there are 650,000 to 900,000 distinct CDR3 sequences, roughly 40% of which are singletons. Specimen: peripheral blood. These receptors were obtained from an adult man with Graves' ophthalmopathy. Each CDR3 is given without its conserved first and last residue. The order of the fields is J gene, V gene, D gene, CDR3 protein. D genes are given only for firm matches.

TRBJ2-2 TRBV25-1 - ASRVTGELF
TRBJ2-5 TRBV7-9 - ASSPIGGAADETQY
TRBJ1-6 TRBV7-9 TRBD1 ASSLMGTGDSPLH
TRBJ2-7 TRBV7-6 - ASSPGTDISYEQY
TRBJ1-2 TRBV7-2 TRBD1 ASSLGGTGGATSYT
TRBJ2-2 TRBV19 TRBD2 ASSIAGANTGELF
TRBJ1-4 TRBV19 - AWSVQGFELF
TRBJ2-7 TRBV10-2 - ASSESTGSVSDEQY
- TRBV29-1 - SVDAGFQQF
TRBJ2-7 TRBV18 - ASSPLRGRLGEQY
TRBJ2-3 TRBV10-1 TRBD2 ASSEGLAGGSTDTQY
TRBJ2-7 TRBV9 - ASSSRFGSTESEQY
TRBJ1-5 TRBV20-1 - SARGGAANQPQH
TRBJ1-6 TRBV25-1 TRBD1 ASSPGQDPNSPLH
TRBJ1-1 TRBV10-3 - AISPGLQRENTEAF
TRBJ2-2 TRBV7-9 - ASSLAASGFTGELF
TRBJ1-2 TRBV29-1 TRBD1 SVGGTGGASYGYT
TRBJ2-7 TRBV15 - ATSRETQRRSYEQY
TRBJ1-3 TRBV20-1 TRBD1 SASRGAGNTIY
TRBJ2-5 TRBV25-1 TRBD2 ASSLRAGGGETQY
TRBJ2-7 TRBV6-1 - ASSLRDTFSYEQY
TRBJ2-7 TRBV20-1 - SARLPGSYEQY
TRBJ2-2 TRBV7-9 - ASSIGPNTGELF
TRBJ2-6 TRBV7-9 - ASRQLSSGANVLT
TRBJ2-7 TRBV29-1 TRBD1 SPRPGQGGEQY
TRBJ2-7 TRBV6-1 TRBD1 ASSPQGAEVYEQY
TRBJ2-3 TRBV10-3 - AISDLEGDTQY
- TRBV11-2 - ASRTPGSNEQF